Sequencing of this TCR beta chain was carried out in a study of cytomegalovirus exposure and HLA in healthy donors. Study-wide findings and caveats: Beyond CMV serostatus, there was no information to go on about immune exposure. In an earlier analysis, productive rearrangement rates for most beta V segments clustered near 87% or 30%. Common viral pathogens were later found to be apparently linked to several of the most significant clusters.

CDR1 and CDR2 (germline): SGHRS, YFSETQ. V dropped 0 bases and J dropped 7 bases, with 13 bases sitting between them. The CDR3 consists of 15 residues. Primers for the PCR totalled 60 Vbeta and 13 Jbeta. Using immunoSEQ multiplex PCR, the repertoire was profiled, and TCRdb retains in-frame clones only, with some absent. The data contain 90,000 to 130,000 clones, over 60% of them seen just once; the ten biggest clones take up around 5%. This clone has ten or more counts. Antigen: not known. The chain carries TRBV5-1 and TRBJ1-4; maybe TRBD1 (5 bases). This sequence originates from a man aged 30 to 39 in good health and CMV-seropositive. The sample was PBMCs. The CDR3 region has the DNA TGCGCCAGCAGCTTGGATCGGGACTGGACTGAAAAACTGTTTTTT. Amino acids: CASSLDRDWTEKLFF. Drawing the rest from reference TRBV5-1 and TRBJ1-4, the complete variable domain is KAGVTQTPRYLIKTRGQQVTLSCSPISGHRSVSWYQQTPGQGLQFLFEYFSETQRNKGNFPGRFSGRQFSNSRSEMNVSTLELGDSALYLCASSLDRDWTEKLFFGSGTQLSVL.